This TCR beta chain was identified during a study of T-cell memory formation after mild COVID-19. A single record per CDR3 protein comes from TCRdb applying MiXCR to the 5' RACE reads. The sample shows more than 300,000 distinct CDR3 sequences, around 15% of them seen only once. Trimming cost V 1 base and J 4 bases; bases outside gene matches: 3. This CDR3 is 15 amino acids long. Germline V lookup: CDR1 MNHEY, CDR2 SMNVEV (reference sequence). The source is a man aged 18 to 29 who had mild COVID-19 (a few samples of this study predate the infection). Cell type and time point are not known. The genes are TRBV27 and TRBJ2-3; TRBD2 agrees at 9 bases. The material sequenced was PBMCs or a T cell subset sorted from them (not recorded which). DNA for the CDR3: TGTGCCAGCAGTTTATTAGGACTAGCGTCAGATACGCAGTATTTT. Protein product: CASSLLGLASDTQYF.